This TCR beta chain was found in a study of T cells after somatic rescue of genetic block. Here immunoSEQ multiplex PCR was the method, and the copy in TCRdb shows in-frame clones only, minus some. The sample has tens of thousands of clones, about 91% seen once. What was sequenced was peripheral blood mononuclear cells (PBMCs). The sequence was collected from a man aged 35 to 55.

The CDR3 DNA reads TGTGCCAGCAGCTCGAAGCTCTATGGGGCGGACACTGAAGCTTTCTTT. Translation: CASSSKLYGADTEAFF. The J gene is TRBJ1-1, the V gene TRBV5-5, with D maybe TRBD1 (5 bases). Germline values: CDR1 SGHKS, CDR2 YYEKEE (reference sequence). The CDR3 runs to 16 residues. Trimming left V 3 bases short and J 3 bases short, with 18 bases between.